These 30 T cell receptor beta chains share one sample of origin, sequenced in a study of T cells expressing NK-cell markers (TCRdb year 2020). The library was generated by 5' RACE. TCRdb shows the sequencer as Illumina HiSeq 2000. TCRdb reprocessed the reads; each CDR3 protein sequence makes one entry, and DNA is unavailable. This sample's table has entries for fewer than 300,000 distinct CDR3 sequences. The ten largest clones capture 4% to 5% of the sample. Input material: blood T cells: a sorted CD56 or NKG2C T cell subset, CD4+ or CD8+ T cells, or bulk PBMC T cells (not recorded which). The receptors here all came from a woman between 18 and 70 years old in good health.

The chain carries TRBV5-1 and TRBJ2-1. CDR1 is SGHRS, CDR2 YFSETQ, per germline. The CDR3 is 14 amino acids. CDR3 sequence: CASRPGSSYNEQFF.

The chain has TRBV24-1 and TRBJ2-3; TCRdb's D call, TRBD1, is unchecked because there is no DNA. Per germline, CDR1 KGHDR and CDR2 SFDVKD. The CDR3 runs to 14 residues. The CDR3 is CATSHRGITDTQYF.

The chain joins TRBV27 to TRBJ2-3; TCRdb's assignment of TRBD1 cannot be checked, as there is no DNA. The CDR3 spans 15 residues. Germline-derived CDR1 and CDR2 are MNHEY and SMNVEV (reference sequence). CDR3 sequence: CASSWGSGDTDTQYF.

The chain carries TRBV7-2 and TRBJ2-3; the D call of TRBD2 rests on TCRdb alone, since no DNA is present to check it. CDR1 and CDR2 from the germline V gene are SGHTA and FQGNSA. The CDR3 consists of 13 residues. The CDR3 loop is CASSTLGADTQYF.

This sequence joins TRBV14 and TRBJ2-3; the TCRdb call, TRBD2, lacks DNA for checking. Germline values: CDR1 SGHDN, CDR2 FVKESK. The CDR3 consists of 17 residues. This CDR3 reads CASSQGLLAGGTDTQYF.

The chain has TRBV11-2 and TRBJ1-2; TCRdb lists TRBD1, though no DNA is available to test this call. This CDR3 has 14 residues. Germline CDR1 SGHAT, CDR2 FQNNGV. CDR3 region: CASSALQGSYGYTF. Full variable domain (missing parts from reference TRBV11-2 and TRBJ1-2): EAGVAQSPRYKIIEKRQSVAFWCNPISGHATLYWYQQILGQGPKLLIQFQNNGVVDDSQLPKDRFSAERLKGVDSTLKIQPAKLEDSAVYLCASSALQGSYGYTFGSGTRLTVV.

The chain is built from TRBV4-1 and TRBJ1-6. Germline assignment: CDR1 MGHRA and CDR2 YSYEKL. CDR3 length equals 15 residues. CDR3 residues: CASSQVGALESPLHF.

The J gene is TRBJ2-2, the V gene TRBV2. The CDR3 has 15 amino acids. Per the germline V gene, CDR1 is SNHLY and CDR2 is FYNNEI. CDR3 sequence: CASRETSIAPGELFF.

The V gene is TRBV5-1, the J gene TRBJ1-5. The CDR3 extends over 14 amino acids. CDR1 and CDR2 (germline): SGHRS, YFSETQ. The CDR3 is CASSLVGEGQPQHF.

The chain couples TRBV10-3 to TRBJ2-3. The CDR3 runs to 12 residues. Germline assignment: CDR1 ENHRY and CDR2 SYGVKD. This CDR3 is CAIGRPTDTQYF.

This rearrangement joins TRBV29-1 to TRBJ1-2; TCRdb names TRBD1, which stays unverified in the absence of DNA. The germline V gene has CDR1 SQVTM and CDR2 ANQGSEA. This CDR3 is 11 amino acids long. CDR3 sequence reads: CSLDRGNGYTF.

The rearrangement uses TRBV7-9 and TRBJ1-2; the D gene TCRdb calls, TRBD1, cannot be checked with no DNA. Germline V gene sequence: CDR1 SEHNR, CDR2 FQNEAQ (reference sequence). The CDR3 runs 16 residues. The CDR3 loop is CASSFYPGQPNYGYTF. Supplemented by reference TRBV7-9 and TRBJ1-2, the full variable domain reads DTGVSQNPRHKITKRGQNVTFRCDPISEHNRLYWYRQTLGQGPEFLTYFQNEAQLEKSRLLSDRFSAERPKGSFSTLEIQRTEQGDSAMYLCASSFYPGQPNYGYTFGSGTRLTVV.

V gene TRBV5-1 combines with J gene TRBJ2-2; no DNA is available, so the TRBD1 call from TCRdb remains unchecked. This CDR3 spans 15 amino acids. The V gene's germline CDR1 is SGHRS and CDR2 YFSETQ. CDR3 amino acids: CASSHGTVNTGELFF.

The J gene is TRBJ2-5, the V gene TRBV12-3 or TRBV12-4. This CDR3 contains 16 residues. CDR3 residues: CASSFRSLGLAETQYF.

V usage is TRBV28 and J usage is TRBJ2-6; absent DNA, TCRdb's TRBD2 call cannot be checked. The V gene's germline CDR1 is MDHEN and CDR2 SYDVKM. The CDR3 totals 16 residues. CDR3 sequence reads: CASSLTGPSGANVLTF.

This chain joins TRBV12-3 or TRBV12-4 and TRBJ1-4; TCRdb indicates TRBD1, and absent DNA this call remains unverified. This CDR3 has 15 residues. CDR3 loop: CASSPRWGTNEKLFF.

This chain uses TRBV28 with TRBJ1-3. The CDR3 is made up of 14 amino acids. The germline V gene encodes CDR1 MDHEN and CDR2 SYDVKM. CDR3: CASSNPTPGNTIYF.

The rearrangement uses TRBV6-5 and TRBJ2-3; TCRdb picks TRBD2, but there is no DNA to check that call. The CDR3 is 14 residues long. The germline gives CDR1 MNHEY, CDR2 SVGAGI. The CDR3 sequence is CASSLASGRDTQYF.

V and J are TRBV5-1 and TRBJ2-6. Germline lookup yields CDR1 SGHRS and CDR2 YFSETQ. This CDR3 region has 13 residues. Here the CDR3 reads CASTETGANVLTF.

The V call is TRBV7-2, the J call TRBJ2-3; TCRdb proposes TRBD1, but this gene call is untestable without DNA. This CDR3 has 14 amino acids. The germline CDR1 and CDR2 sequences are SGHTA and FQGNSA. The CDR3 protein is CASSLVRGTDTQYF.

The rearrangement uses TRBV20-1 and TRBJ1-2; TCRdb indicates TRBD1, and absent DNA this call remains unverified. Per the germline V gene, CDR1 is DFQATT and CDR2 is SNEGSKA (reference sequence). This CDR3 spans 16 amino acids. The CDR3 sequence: CSARDHKGRGNYGYTF.

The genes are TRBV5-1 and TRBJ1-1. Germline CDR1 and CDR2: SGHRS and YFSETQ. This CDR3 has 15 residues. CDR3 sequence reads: CASSLGGTQDTEAFF.

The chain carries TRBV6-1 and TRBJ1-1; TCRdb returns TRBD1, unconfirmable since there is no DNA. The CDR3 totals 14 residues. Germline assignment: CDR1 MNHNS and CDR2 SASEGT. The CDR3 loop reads CASRRQGAGTEAFF.

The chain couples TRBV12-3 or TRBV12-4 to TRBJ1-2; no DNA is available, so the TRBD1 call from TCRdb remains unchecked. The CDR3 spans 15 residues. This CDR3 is CASSLAGGVGYGYTF.

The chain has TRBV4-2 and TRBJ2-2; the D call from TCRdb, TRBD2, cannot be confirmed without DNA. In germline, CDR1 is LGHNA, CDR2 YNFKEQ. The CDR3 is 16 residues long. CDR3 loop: CASSQESSGNTGELFF.

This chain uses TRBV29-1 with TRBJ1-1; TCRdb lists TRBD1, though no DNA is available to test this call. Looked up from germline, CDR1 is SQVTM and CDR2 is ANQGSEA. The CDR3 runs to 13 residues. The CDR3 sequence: CSVEIFGQLKAFF.

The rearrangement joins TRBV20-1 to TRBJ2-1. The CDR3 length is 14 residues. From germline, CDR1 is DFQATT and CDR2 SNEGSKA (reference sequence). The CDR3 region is CSAPTSRSYNEQFF.

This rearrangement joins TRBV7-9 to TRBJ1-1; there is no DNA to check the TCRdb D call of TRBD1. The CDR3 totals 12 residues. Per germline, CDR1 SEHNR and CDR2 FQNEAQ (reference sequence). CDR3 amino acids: CASSPGDGEAFF.

CDR3 protein: CASTLSGSSYNEQFF. This sequence joins TRBV12-3 or TRBV12-4 and TRBJ2-1; as DNA is missing, the TRBD2 call by TCRdb cannot be tested. CDR3 size: 15 residues.

Here the CDR3 reads CASSLRRGETQYF. This rearrangement joins TRBV7-3 to TRBJ2-5; lacking DNA, the TRBD1 call made by TCRdb goes unchecked. The germline V gene encodes CDR1 SGHTA and CDR2 FQGTGA. The CDR3 is made up of 13 amino acids.